The sequence of this TCR beta chain was determined in a study of blood T cell repertoires in COVID-19. Adults between about 18 and 89 years of age took part from fewer than 30 US areas. Germline loops: CDR1 WSHSY, CDR2 SAAADI. Trimming pared 7 bases from V and 0 bases from J, leaving 10 bases between. The CDR3 runs to 14 residues. TCRdb's table, derived via immunoSEQ multiplex PCR, lists solely in-frame clones and lacks some. Among roughly 300,000 clones listed, about 85% were seen once. What was sequenced was PBMCs or T cells enriched from blood (not recorded which). The clonotype originates from a woman aged 50 to 60 who had recovered from COVID-19. The rearrangement joins TRBV10-2 to TRBJ1-5; tentatively, D is TRBD1 (5 bases). The CDR3 nucleotides are TGCGCCAGCAAAGACACAGGTAGCAATCAGCCCCAGCATTTT. Amino acids: CASKDTGSNQPQHF.